The source of this TCR beta chain is a study of PD-1 and CTLA-4 blockade in melanoma. Germline CDR1 MDHEN, CDR2 SYDVKM. This CDR3 is 15 amino acids long. V lost 3 bases to trimming and J lost 3 bases, with 12 bases between them. TCRdb's table, derived via immunoSEQ multiplex PCR, lists solely in-frame clones and lacks some. The repertoire has tens of thousands of clones, less than 90% of them found once; the top ten carry around 5.8%. The clonotype was recovered from a human donor with melanoma. Sample: CD8+ T cells from peripheral blood, taken from a patient given anti-PD-1 treatment. The genes are TRBV28 and TRBJ1-5, with a weak D call TRBD1 (6 bases). The CDR3 DNA reads TGTGCCAGCAGTTTCGAGGACAGCCTCAATCAGCCCCAGCATTTT. Its protein is CASSFEDSLNQPQHF.